This T cell receptor beta chain was retrieved from a study of cytomegalovirus exposure and HLA in healthy donors. Study information: Later analysis reported that the 110 or so validation repertoires shared the platform of the approximately 690 first-cohort repertoires. The study's findings and limits: It was reportedly the case that the classifier diagnosed cytomegalovirus status with high specificity and sensitivity.

Here immunoSEQ multiplex PCR was the method, and the copy in TCRdb shows in-frame clones only, minus some. The sample carries 180,000 or so clones, roughly 86% recorded once. There are 16 residues in the CDR3. The germline V gene encodes CDR1 MNHNY and CDR2 SVGAGI (reference sequence). J was trimmed by 2 bases and V by 5 bases; bases with no gene match: 12. The donors were members of the validation cohort comprising 100 to 150 subjects, separate from the roughly 600-subject first cohort. With regard to this clone: As yet, its antigen is unknown.

The chain couples TRBV6-6 to TRBJ2-7; 7 nucleotides line up with TRBD1. The clonotype comes from a man aged 18 to 30 in good health and CMV-seropositive. Sequenced input: PBMCs. The CDR3 coding sequence is TGTGCCAGCAGTCTACAGGGGTCGCCAATACCCTACGAGCAGTACTTC. It translates to CASSLQGSPIPYEQYF.